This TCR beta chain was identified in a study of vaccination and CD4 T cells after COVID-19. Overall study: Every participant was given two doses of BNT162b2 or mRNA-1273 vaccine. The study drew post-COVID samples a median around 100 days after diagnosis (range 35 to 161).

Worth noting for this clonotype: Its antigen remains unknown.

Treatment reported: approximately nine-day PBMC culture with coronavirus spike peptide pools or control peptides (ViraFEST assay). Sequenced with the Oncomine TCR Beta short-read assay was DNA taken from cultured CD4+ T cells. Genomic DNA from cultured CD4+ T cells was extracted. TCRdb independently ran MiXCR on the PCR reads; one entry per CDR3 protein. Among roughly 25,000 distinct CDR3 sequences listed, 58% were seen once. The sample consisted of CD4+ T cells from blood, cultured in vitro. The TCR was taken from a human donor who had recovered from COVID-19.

The CDR3: CASSLLKYGYTF. CDR3 DNA: TGTGCCAGCAGCCTCCTTAAATATGGCTACACCTTC. J is TRBJ1-2 and V is TRBV28; D remains ambiguous. The germline V gene has CDR1 MDHEN and CDR2 SYDVKM. This CDR3 contains 12 residues. Between the trimmed V and J ends, which lost 6 bases and 5 bases, there was a span of 10 bases.